The present T cell receptor beta chain was sequenced within a study of regulatory T cells. The CDR3 sequence is 16 residues long. Germline values: CDR1 SGHRS, CDR2 YFSETQ. Losses at the gene ends were 1 base for V and 11 bases for J; bases not matched to a gene: 13. Amplification used 52 TRBV primers and 13 TRBJ primers. Here immunoSEQ multiplex PCR was the method, and the copy in TCRdb shows in-frame clones only, minus some. The data show under 45,000 clones, approximately 90% seen once. A note on this clone: The antigen is not known.

Study-level findings and limits: In CD3G-deficient patients, conventional CD4+ T cells were enriched for hydrophobic CDR3 residues at positions 6 and 7.

Sequenced material: conventional CD4+ T cells sorted from blood. The chain joins TRBV5-1 to TRBJ2-1; 9 bases are shared with TRBD2. This TCR was recovered from a person aged 18-29 years with CD3G deficiency. The CDR3 spells CASSLSLQRGAGKQFF. The CDR3 nucleotides are TGCGCCAGCAGCTTGTCGCTCCAGCGGGGGGCCGGGAAGCAGTTCTTC.